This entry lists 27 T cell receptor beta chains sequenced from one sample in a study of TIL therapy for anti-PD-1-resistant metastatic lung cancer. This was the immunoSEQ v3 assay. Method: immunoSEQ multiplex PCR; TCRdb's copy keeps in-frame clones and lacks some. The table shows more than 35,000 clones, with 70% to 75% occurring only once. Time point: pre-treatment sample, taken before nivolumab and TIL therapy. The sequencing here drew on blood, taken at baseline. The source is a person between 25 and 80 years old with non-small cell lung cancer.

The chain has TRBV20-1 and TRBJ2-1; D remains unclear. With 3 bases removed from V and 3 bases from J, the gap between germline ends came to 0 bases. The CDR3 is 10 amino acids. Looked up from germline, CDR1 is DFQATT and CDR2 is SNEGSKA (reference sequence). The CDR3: CSASYNEQFF. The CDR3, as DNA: TGCAGTGCTAGCTACAATGAGCAGTTCTTC.

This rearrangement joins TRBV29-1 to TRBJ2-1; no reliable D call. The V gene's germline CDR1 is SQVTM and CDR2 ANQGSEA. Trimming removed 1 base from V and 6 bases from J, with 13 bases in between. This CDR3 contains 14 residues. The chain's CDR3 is CSVEGILSFNEQFF. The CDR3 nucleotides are TGCAGCGTTGAAGGCATCCTATCTTTCAATGAGCAGTTCTTC.

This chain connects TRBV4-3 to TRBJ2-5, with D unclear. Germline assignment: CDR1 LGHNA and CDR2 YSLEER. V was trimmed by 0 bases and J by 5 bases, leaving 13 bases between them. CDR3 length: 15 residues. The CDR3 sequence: CASSQDRTLRETQYF. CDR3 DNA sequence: TGCGCCAGCAGCCAAGATAGAACCCTCCGCGAGACCCAGTACTTC.

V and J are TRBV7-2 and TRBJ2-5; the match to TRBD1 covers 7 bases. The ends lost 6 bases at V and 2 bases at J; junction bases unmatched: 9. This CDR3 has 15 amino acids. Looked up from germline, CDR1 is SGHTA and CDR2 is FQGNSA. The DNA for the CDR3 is TGTGCCAGCAGGAGATTCGGGACAGTTCAAGAGACCCAGTACTTC. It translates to CASRRFGTVQETQYF.

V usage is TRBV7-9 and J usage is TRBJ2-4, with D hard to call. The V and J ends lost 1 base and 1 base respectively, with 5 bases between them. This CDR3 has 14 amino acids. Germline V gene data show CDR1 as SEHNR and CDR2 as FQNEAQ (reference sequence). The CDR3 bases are TGTGCCAGCAGCTTAGAACGGGCCAAAAACATTCAGTACTTC. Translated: CASSLERAKNIQYF.

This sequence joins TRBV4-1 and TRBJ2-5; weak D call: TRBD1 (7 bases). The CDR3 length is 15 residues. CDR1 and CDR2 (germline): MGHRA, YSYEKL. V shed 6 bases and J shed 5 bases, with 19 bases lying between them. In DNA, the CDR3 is TGCGCCAGCAGGCAGGGGGGATCCCTCCGGGAGACCCAGTACTTC. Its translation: CASRQGGSLRETQYF.

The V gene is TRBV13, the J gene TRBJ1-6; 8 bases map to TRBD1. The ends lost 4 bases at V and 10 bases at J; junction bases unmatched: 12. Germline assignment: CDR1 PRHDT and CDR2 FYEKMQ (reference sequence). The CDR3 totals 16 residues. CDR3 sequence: CASSSVQGDARSPLHF. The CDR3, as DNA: TGTGCCAGCAGCTCGGTACAGGGGGATGCTAGATCACCCCTCCACTTT.

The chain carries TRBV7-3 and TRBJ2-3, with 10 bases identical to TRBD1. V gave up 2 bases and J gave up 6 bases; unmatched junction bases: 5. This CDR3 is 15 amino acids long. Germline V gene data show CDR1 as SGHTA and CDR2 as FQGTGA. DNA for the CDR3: TGTGCCAGCAGCTTACTGGGACAGGGGATGGATACGCAGTATTTT. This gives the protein CASSLLGQGMDTQYF.

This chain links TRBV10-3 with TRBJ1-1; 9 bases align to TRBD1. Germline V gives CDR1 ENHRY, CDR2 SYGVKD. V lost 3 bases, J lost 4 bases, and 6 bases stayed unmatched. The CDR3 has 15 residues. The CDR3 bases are TGTGCCATCAGTGACTGGGGACAGGGTGGCACTGAAGCTTTCTTT. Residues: CAISDWGQGGTEAFF.

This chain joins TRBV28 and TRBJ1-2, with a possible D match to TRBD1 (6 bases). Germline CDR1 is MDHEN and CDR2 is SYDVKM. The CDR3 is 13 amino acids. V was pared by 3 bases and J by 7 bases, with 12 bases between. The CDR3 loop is CASSFLTGSGYTF. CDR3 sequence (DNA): TGTGCCAGCAGTTTCTTGACAGGATCTGGCTACACCTTC.

The CDR3 DNA reads TGTGCCAGTGCGATCCCTGGGCTCTCTGGAAACACCATATATTTT. Translation gives CASAIPGLSGNTIYF. V and J are TRBV19 and TRBJ1-3; no clear D gene. CDR1 is LNHDA and CDR2 is SQIVND in the germline V gene (reference sequence). The CDR3 consists of 15 residues. Between the trimmed V and J ends, which lost 8 bases and 0 bases, there was a span of 14 bases.

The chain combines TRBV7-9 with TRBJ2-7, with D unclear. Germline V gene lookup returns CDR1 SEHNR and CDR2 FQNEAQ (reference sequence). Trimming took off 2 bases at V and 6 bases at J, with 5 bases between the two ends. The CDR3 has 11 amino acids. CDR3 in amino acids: CASSLFGEQYF. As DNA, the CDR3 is TGTGCCAGCAGCTTATTTGGCGAGCAGTACTTC.

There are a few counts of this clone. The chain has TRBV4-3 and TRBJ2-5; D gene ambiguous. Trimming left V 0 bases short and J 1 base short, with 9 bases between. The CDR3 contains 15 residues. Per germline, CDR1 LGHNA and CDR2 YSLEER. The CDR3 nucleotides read TGCGCCAGCAGCCAAGATCGGCGGCGCCAAGAGACCCAGTACTTC. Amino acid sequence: CASSQDRRRQETQYF.

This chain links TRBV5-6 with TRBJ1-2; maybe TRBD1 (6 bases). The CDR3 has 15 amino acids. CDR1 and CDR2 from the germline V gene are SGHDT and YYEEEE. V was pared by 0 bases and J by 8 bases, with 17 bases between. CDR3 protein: CASSLARGQPGGYTF. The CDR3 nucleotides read TGTGCCAGCAGCTTGGCCAGGGGACAACCGGGAGGCTACACCTTC.

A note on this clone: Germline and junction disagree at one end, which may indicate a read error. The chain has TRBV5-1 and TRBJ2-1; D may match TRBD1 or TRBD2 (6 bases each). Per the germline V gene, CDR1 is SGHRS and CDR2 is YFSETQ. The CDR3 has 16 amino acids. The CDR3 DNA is TGCGCCAGCAACTTGGGGGGCCCTACCGTTAAGAATGAGCAGTTCTTC. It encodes CASNLGGPTVKNEQFF.

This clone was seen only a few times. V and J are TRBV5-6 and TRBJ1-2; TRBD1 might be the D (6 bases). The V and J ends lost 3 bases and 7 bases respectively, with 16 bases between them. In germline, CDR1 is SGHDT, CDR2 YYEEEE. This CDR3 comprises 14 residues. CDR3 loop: CASSWGQGDRGYTF. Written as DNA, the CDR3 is TGTGCCAGCAGCTGGGGACAAGGGGATCGTGGCTACACCTTC.

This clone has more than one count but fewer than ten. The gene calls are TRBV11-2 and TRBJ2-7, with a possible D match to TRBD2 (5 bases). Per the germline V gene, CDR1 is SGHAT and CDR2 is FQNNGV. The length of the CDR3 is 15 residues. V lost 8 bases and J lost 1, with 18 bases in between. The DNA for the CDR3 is TGTGCCAGCCATCCCCGGGCGGACTCTTCCTACGAGCAGTACTTC. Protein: CASHPRADSSYEQYF.

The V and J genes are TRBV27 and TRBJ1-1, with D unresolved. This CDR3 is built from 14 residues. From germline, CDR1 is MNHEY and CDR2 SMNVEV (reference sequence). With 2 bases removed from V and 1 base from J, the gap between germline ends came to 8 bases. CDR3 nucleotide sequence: TGTGCCAGCAGTTTAGGAGGGCGGAACACTGAAGCTTTCTTT. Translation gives CASSLGGRNTEAFF.

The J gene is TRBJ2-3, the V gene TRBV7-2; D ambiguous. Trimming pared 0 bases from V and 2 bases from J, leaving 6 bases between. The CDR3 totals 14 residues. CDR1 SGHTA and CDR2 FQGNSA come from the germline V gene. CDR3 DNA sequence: TGTGCCAGCAGCTTAGCGGGAATCACAGATACGCAGTATTTT. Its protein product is CASSLAGITDTQYF.

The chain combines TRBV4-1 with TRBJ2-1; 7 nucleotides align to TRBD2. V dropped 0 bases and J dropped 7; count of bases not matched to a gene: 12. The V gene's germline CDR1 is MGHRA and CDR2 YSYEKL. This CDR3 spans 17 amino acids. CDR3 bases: TGCGCCAGCAGCCAAGATAGGGGAGGGGCCCAGCGGAATGAGCAGTTCTTC. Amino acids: CASSQDRGGAQRNEQFF.

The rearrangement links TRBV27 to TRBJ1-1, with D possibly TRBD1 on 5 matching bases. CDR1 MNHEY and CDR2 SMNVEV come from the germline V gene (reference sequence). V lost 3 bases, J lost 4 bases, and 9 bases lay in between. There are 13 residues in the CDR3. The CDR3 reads CASSFNGATEAFF. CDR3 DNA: TGTGCCAGCAGTTTTAACGGGGCCACTGAAGCTTTCTTT.

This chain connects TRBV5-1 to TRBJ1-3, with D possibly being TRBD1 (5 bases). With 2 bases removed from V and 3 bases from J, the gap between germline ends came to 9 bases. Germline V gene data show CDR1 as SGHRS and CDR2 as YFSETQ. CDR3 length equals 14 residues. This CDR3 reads CASSLLGVGNTIYF. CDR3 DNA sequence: TGCGCCAGCAGCTTACTGGGGGTTGGAAACACCATATATTTT.

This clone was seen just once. The CDR3 is CASSLVQDEQYF. The CDR3 DNA follows: TGCGCCAGCAGCTTGGTGCAGGACGAGCAGTACTTC. The V and J genes are TRBV5-1 and TRBJ2-7; D ambiguous. The V gene's germline CDR1 is SGHRS and CDR2 YFSETQ. CDR3 length: 12 residues. Trimming took off 0 bases at V and 5 bases at J, with 6 bases between the two ends. Full variable domain (remainder filled in from reference TRBV5-1 and TRBJ2-7): KAGVTQTPRYLIKTRGQQVTLSCSPISGHRSVSWYQQTPGQGLQFLFEYFSETQRNKGNFPGRFSGRQFSNSRSEMNVSTLELGDSALYLCASSLVQDEQYFGPGTRLTVT.

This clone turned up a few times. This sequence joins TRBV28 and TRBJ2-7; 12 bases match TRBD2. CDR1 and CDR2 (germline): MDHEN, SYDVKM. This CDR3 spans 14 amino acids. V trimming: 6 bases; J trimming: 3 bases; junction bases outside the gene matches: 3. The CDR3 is CASRTSGSRYEQYF. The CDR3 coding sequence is TGTGCCAGCAGGACTAGCGGGAGTCGCTACGAGCAGTACTTC.

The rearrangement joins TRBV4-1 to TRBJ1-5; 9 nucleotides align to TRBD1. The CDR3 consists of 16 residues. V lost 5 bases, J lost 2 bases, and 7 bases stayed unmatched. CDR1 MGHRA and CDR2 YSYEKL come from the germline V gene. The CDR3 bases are TGCGCCAGCAGCAGCTTTACAGGGGGCGGCAATCAGCCCCAGCATTTT. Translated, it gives CASSSFTGGGNQPQHF.

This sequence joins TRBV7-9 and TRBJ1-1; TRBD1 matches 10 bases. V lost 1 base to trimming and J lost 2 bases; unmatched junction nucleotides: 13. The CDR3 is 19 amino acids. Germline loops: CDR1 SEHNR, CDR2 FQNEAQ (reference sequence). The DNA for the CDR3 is TGTGCCAGCAGCTTAGTCCACCTCCGGGACAGGGGTTCTAACACTGAAGCTTTCTTT. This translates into CASSLVHLRDRGSNTEAFF.

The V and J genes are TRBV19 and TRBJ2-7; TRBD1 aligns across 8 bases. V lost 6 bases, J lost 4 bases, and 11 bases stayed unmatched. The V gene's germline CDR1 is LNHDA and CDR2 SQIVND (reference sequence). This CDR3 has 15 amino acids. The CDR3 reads CASRTRDRTFYEQYF. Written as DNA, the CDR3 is TGTGCCAGTAGAACCCGGGACAGGACCTTTTACGAGCAGTACTTC.